Below, 13 T cell receptor beta chains from the same sample are listed, as sequenced in a study of T cells in Graves' hyperthyroidism and ophthalmopathy. Researchers amplified the TCR beta CDR3 regions from RNA transcripts. The HTBI primer set drove a first-round RT-PCR of the TCR CDR3. TCRdb re-called the multiplex PCR reads with MiXCR, one entry per CDR3 protein. This table has hundreds of thousands of distinct CDR3 sequences, just under 20% appearing once. The specimen sequenced was blood. The receptors shown here come from a man aged 40-55 years with Graves' ophthalmopathy.

There are many counts of this clonotype. The chain employs TRBV11-2 and TRBJ2-2, with D uncertain. CDR1 SGHAT and CDR2 FQNNGV come from the germline V gene. The V end was cut by 5 bases, the J end by 2 bases, with 6 bases between. The CDR3 length is 13 residues. This CDR3 is CASSPHNTGELFF. Written as DNA, the CDR3 is TGTGCCAGCAGCCCCCACAACACCGGGGAGCTGTTTTTT.

In regard to this clonotype: Its ends do not fully match the called genes, so a read error is possible. The rearrangement joins TRBV7-7 to TRBJ2-1; TRBD2 is a possible D gene (6 bases). Germline CDR1 and CDR2: SSHAT and FNYEAQ (reference sequence). This CDR3 is built from 13 residues. The CDR3 is CASSPRLVNEQFF. The DNA for the CDR3 is TGTGCTAGCAGCCCCCGACTAGTCAATGAGCAGTTCTTC.

Details on this clonotype: With a much larger clone just one base away, this may be a read error. V is TRBV6-1 and J is TRBJ1-5; maybe TRBD1 (5 bases). Trimming stripped 1 base from V and 4 bases from J, with 11 bases between. CDR1 is MNHNS and CDR2 is SASEGT in the germline V gene. The CDR3 extends over 15 amino acids. The CDR3 sequence: CASSEVRQWNQPQHF. The CDR3 nucleotides are TGTGCCAGCAGTGAAGTTCGACAGTGGAATCAGCCCCAGCATTTT.

V and J are TRBV18 and TRBJ1-2; D ambiguous. In germline, CDR1 is KGHSH, CDR2 LQKENI. The CDR3 sequence is 14 residues long. Trimming cost V 4 bases and J 3 bases, with 12 bases left between them. The CDR3 DNA reads as TGTGCCAGCTCACAAGGCAGCGACTACTATGGCTACACCTTC. Residues: CASSQGSDYYGYTF.

This clonotype showed up many times. V usage is TRBV5-6 and J usage is TRBJ2-7; TRBD1 agrees at 9 bases. The CDR3 extends over 15 amino acids. Per germline, CDR1 SGHDT and CDR2 YYEEEE. Losses at the gene ends were 3 bases for V and 0 bases for J; bases not matched to a gene: 4. Here the CDR3 reads CASSWTGARSYEQYF. The CDR3 region has the DNA TGTGCCAGCAGCTGGACAGGGGCTCGCTCCTACGAGCAGTACTTC.

The sample holds a few counts of this clonotype. The V gene is TRBV2, the J gene TRBJ2-7; TRBD2 is a possible D gene (6 bases). The CDR3 length is 15 residues. CDR1 and CDR2 from the germline V gene are SNHLY and FYNNEI. Trimming left V 7 bases short and J 6 bases short, with 22 bases between. The CDR3 region is CASTLNPGLGSEQYF. The CDR3 DNA follows: TGTGCCAGCACCCTCAACCCGGGACTCGGGTCCGAGCAGTACTTC.

This chain links TRBV7-2 with TRBJ2-1; D ambiguous. CDR1 is SGHTA and CDR2 is FQGNSA in the germline V gene. The V end lost 2 bases, the J end lost 4 bases, and 9 bases lay between the germline ends. The CDR3 is 14 residues long. CDR3: CASSLITPYNEQFF. In nucleotides, the CDR3 is TGTGCCAGCAGCTTAATAACTCCGTACAATGAGCAGTTCTTC.

The chain employs TRBV15 and TRBJ1-4; no reliable D call. The CDR3 length is 16 residues. From germline, CDR1 is LNHNV and CDR2 YYDKDF (reference sequence). Trimming removed 0 bases from V and 6 bases from J, with 14 bases in between. As DNA, the CDR3 is TGTGCCACCAGCAGAGAATTTGCGGGGTTGGATGAAAAACTGTTTTTT. This codes for CATSREFAGLDEKLFF.

The chain is built from TRBV6-1 and TRBJ2-3; 12 bases match TRBD1. The CDR3 has 16 amino acids. V lost 6 bases to trimming and J lost 6 bases; unmatched junction nucleotides: 10. CDR1 MNHNS and CDR2 SASEGT come from the germline V gene. The CDR3 DNA is TGTGCCAGCAGCCAGGGACAGGGGGCGCGTCTGGATACGCAGTATTTT. Translating it yields CASSQGQGARLDTQYF.

The rearrangement links TRBV9 to TRBJ2-7; 10 nucleotides line up with TRBD2. J gave up 7 bases and V 1 base, and 8 bases lay outside the gene matches. Germline-derived CDR1 and CDR2 are SGDLS and YYNGEE. The CDR3 contains 15 residues. CDR3 in amino acids: CASSVSLASGSEQYF. CDR3 nucleotide sequence: TGTGCCAGCAGCGTATCCCTTGCTAGCGGGAGTGAGCAGTACTTC.

The chain is built from TRBV2 and TRBJ2-5; tentative D call: TRBD2 (5 bases). The V end lost 6 bases, the J end lost 5 bases, and 16 bases lay between the germline ends. Germline V gene lookup returns CDR1 SNHLY and CDR2 FYNNEI. CDR3 length equals 14 residues. CDR3 sequence reads: CASRGYGAVETQYF. DNA of the CDR3: TGTGCCAGCAGGGGGTATGGAGCGGTGGAGACCCAGTACTTC.

This clonotype was observed many times. The chain recombines TRBV3-1 with TRBJ1-1; 7 bases line up with TRBD1. Trimming cost V 4 bases and J 6 bases; bases outside gene matches: 8. The CDR3 length is 14 residues. Germline V gene lookup returns CDR1 LGHDT and CDR2 YNNKEL (reference sequence). The CDR3 reads CASSRGRGGPEAFF. Written as DNA, the CDR3 is TGTGCCAGCAGCCGGGGCCGAGGGGGCCCTGAAGCTTTCTTT.

This clonotype was seen many times. This chain joins TRBV28 and TRBJ1-2, with no clear D. The CDR3 extends over 13 amino acids. Trimming pared 6 bases from V and 5 bases from J, leaving 13 bases between. CDR1 and CDR2 from the germline V gene are MDHEN and SYDVKM. In DNA form, the CDR3 reads TGTGCCAGCAGCCTTGACCGTTTATATGGCTACACCTTC. This gives the protein CASSLDRLYGYTF.